This T cell receptor (beta chain) was profiled in a study of vaccination and CD4 T cells after COVID-19. Study in general: Spike peptides, overlapping and drawn from SARS-CoV-2, HCoV-NL63, HCoV-OC43 and HCoV-229E, were used to stimulate cells.

As for treatment: roughly 10-day PBMC culture with coronavirus spike peptide pools or control peptides (ViraFEST assay). Once peptide pools had expanded antigen-specific T cells, ViraFEST sequenced TCRs. Per well, approximately 2.1 million PBMCs were cultured in the presence of around 11 IU/ml IL-2 and approximately 9.5 ug/ml peptide pools. Study results and limitations: The study sampled relatively few convalescent patients and omitted early post-infection timepoints.

This clonotype came up a few times. As yet, its antigen is unknown. CDR1 and CDR2 (germline): MGHRA, YSYEKL. Trimming removed 4 bases from V and 3 bases from J; junction bases left unmatched: 6. This CDR3 has 15 residues. Oncomine TCR Beta short-read sequencing was applied to DNA from cultured CD4+ T cells. TCRdb fed the PCR reads into MiXCR, producing one record per CDR3 protein. Among 15,000 to 20,000 distinct CDR3 sequences listed, about 39% were seen once. This clonotype was obtained from a human donor who had recovered from COVID-19. This chain joins TRBV4-1 and TRBJ1-5, with 7 bases fitting TRBD1. The specimen was CD4+ T cells from blood, cultured in vitro, collected after SARS-CoV-2 vaccination. This chain's CDR3 is CASSPTDRINQPQHF. CDR3 DNA sequence: TGCGCCAGCAGCCCGACGGACAGGATCAATCAGCCCCAGCATTTT.